These 27 T cell receptor beta chains were sequenced from one sample in a study of CD8+ T cells in alopecia areata. The treatment was: oral pan-JAK inhibitor, 5-10 mg twice daily. cDNA serving as the sequencing template came from extracted, reverse transcribed RNA. TCRdb's copy holds only in-frame clones and misses some; the assay was immunoSEQ multiplex PCR. The sample lists about 120,000 clones, roughly three fifths occurring once. This specimen was CD8+ T cells sorted from blood, taken at week 24, from a patient treated with tofacitinib. These receptors were taken from a human donor with alopecia areata.

The V and J genes are TRBV29-1 and TRBJ1-2; TRBD1 agrees at 10 bases. V lost 4 bases to trimming and J lost 7 bases; unmatched junction nucleotides: 6. The CDR3 is made up of 13 amino acids. Germline CDR1 reads SQVTM; CDR2 reads ANQGSEA. CDR3 coding DNA: TGCAGCGTTGTGGGACAGGGGACGAGTGGCTACACCTTC. This sequence encodes CSVVGQGTSGYTF.

There are a few counts of this clone. This sequence joins TRBV9 and TRBJ2-1; 10 nucleotides align to TRBD1. The CDR3 length is 16 residues. Trimming cost V 4 bases and J 4 bases; bases outside gene matches: 8. CDR1 SGDLS and CDR2 YYNGEE come from the germline V gene. The CDR3 reads CASSMSRDRGYNEQFF. The CDR3 coding sequence is TGTGCCAGCAGCATGAGCCGGGACAGGGGTTACAATGAGCAGTTCTTC.

The chain carries TRBV6-5 and TRBJ1-5, with 7 bases that match TRBD1. Germline-derived CDR1 and CDR2 are MNHEY and SVGAGI. The CDR3 spans 15 residues. Trimming cost V 5 bases and J 0 bases; bases outside gene matches: 4. CDR3 DNA sequence: TGTGCCAGCAGTGCCGGGACAGATAGCAATCAGCCCCAGCATTTT. Translated: CASSAGTDSNQPQHF.

The chain couples TRBV6-5 to TRBJ2-5, with TRBD2 matching 7 bases. After removal of 5 bases from V and 4 bases from J, the junction contained 7 bases not matched to a gene. This CDR3 spans 14 amino acids. From germline, CDR1 is MNHEY and CDR2 SVGAGI. This CDR3 reads CASSPGWEGETQYF. In DNA form, the CDR3 reads TGTGCCAGCAGTCCGGGGTGGGAGGGAGAGACCCAGTACTTC.

There are many counts of this clone. V gene TRBV10-3 combines with J gene TRBJ2-1, with 8 nucleotides matching TRBD2. The CDR3 length is 14 residues. V was clipped by 3 bases and J by 6 bases; unmatched bases: 4. Germline V gives CDR1 ENHRY, CDR2 SYGVKD. The CDR3 is CAISDSRGGNEQFF. In DNA form, the CDR3 reads TGTGCCATCAGTGACTCCCGGGGGGGCAATGAGCAGTTCTTC.

This chain uses TRBV13 with TRBJ2-4; TRBD1 matches at 8 bases. This CDR3 has 13 amino acids. Germline lookup yields CDR1 PRHDT and CDR2 FYEKMQ (reference sequence). The trim removed 5 bases at V and 6 bases at J, leaving 3 bases unmatched. DNA of the CDR3: TGTGCCAGCAGCCCCGGACAGGGAAACATTCAGTACTTC. It yields the protein CASSPGQGNIQYF. The complete variable domain, with remaining parts taken from reference TRBV13 and TRBJ2-4, reads AAGVIQSPRHLIKEKRETATLKCYPIPRHDTVYWYQQGPGQDPQFLISFYEKMQSDKGSIPDRFSAQQFSDYHSELNMSSLELGDSALYFCASSPGQGNIQYFGAGTRLSVL.

A few counts support this clone. The chain links TRBV5-5 to TRBJ2-6; D is undetermined. Germline V gene sequence: CDR1 SGHKS, CDR2 YYEKEE (reference sequence). The CDR3 spans 13 residues. With 7 bases removed from V and 2 bases from J, the gap between germline ends came to 7 bases. In nucleotides, the CDR3 is TGTGCCAGCCTACTTCCTGGGGCCAACGTCCTGACTTTC. This translates into CASLLPGANVLTF.

The chain links TRBV9 to TRBJ2-5; a weak D match, TRBD2 (5 bases). Germline V gives CDR1 SGDLS, CDR2 YYNGEE. V lost 0 bases, J lost 1 base, and 13 bases lay in between. CDR3 size: 16 residues. CDR3 DNA sequence: TGTGCCAGCAGCGTAGAAGGGTTCGCGGGCCAAGAGACCCAGTACTTC. This translates into CASSVEGFAGQETQYF.

The rearrangement joins TRBV11-2 to TRBJ2-1; perhaps TRBD2 as D (5 bases). The CDR3 is 12 amino acids. V lost 4 bases and J 9 bases, leaving 10 bases between the germline ends. The germline gives CDR1 SGHAT, CDR2 FQNNGV. The CDR3 loop reads CASSSGLFEQFF. CDR3 DNA sequence: TGTGCCAGCAGCTCCGGACTCTTTGAGCAGTTCTTC.

Concerning this clone: Germline and junction disagree at one end, which may indicate a read error. The gene calls are TRBV10-3 and TRBJ1-1, with TRBD1 as a possible D gene (6 bases). This CDR3 contains 13 residues. CDR1 is ENHRY and CDR2 is SYGVKD in the germline V gene. The DNA for the CDR3 is TGTGACATCAAGAGGGGGGGAGACACTGAAGCTTTCTTT. Encoded protein: CDIKRGGDTEAFF.

The rearrangement joins TRBV5-8 to TRBJ2-7; TRBD1 matches at 7 bases. V was pared by 0 bases and J by 6 bases, with 3 bases of the junction left unmatched. Germline V lookup: CDR1 SGHTS, CDR2 YDEGEE. The CDR3 covers 13 residues. In DNA form, the CDR3 reads TGTGCCAGCAGCTTGGGGGGGACAGCCGAGCAGTACTTC. This gives the protein CASSLGGTAEQYF.

DNA of the CDR3: TGTGCCAGCCTTTTTCACAGGGAAAGGCGCACTGAAGCTTTCTTT. This translates into CASLFHRERRTEAFF. The chain combines TRBV6-6 with TRBJ1-1; possibly TRBD1 for D (6 bases). The CDR3 has 15 residues. V lost 8 bases and J 4 bases, leaving 20 bases between the germline ends. From germline, CDR1 is MNHNY and CDR2 SVGAGI (reference sequence).

This sequence joins TRBV19 and TRBJ1-1; D call uncertain. Trimming left V 7 bases short and J 6 bases short, with 15 bases between. The CDR3 totals 13 residues. Germline V gene sequence: CDR1 LNHDA, CDR2 SQIVND (reference sequence). CDR3 nucleotides: TGTGCCAGTACCCTAGGACCAGCCCCTGAAGCTTTCTTT. It yields the protein CASTLGPAPEAFF. The full variable domain, completed using reference TRBV19 and TRBJ1-1, is DGGITQSPKYLFRKEGQNVTLSCEQNLNHDAMYWYRQDPGQGLRLIYYSQIVNDFQKGDIAEGYSVSREKKESFPLTVTSAQKNPTAFYLCASTLGPAPEAFFGQGTRLTVV.

This clone was counted only a few times. The chain couples TRBV30 to TRBJ2-7, with D uncertain. This CDR3 region has 13 residues. V shed 3 bases and J shed 4 bases, with 13 bases lying between them. Germline V gene sequence: CDR1 GTSNPN, CDR2 SVGIG (reference sequence). CDR3 DNA sequence: TGTGCCTGGAGGGCACGCGGTTGGTACGAGCAGTACTTC. Amino acid sequence: CAWRARGWYEQYF.

This chain joins TRBV14 and TRBJ2-7; TRBD1 aligns across 11 bases. This CDR3 has 15 amino acids. The trim removed 3 bases at V and 5 bases at J, leaving 6 bases unmatched. The germline CDR1 and CDR2 sequences are SGHDN and FVKESK. The CDR3 nucleotides read TGTGCCAGCAGCCACGGGACAGGGGGTATCCACGAGCAGTACTTC. Amino acid sequence: CASSHGTGGIHEQYF.

The V gene is TRBV18, the J gene TRBJ2-1; D may correspond to TRBD1 or TRBD2 (6 bases each). CDR3 length equals 16 residues. Trimming left V 3 bases short and J 1 base short, with 13 bases between. CDR1 KGHSH and CDR2 LQKENI come from the germline V gene. The DNA of the CDR3 is TGTGCCAGCTCACCGGTCGGGGGCGCGTCCTACAATGAGCAGTTCTTC. This encodes CASSPVGGASYNEQFF.

The chain is built from TRBV5-6 and TRBJ1-5; D is unclear. The germline V gene has CDR1 SGHDT and CDR2 YYEEEE. The CDR3 is 14 residues long. V lost 0 bases, J lost 7 bases, and 11 bases lay in between. The CDR3 coding sequence is TGTGCCAGCAGCTTGGCCATGGCTAGGCAGCCCCAGCATTTT. Its protein is CASSLAMARQPQHF. The variable domain in full, with the rest retrieved from reference TRBV5-6 and TRBJ1-5, is DAGVTQSPTHLIKTRGQQVTLRCSPKSGHDTVSWYQQALGQGPQFIFQYYEEEERQRGNFPDRFSGHQFPNYSSELNVNALLLGDSALYLCASSLAMARQPQHFGDGTRLSIL.

This sequence joins TRBV5-6 and TRBJ2-2; no reliable D call. V was cut by 5 bases and J by 5 bases, with 10 bases left in between. Germline assignment: CDR1 SGHDT and CDR2 YYEEEE. This CDR3 is 13 amino acids long. The CDR3 region has the DNA TGTGCCAGCAGATCGCAGATGACCGGGGAGCTGTTTTTT. This translates into CASRSQMTGELFF. Drawing the rest from reference TRBV5-6 and TRBJ2-2, the complete variable domain is DAGVTQSPTHLIKTRGQQVTLRCSPKSGHDTVSWYQQALGQGPQFIFQYYEEEERQRGNFPDRFSGHQFPNYSSELNVNALLLGDSALYLCASRSQMTGELFFGEGSRLTVL.

The CDR3 nucleotides are TGTGCCAGCAGCTTAGTCGGGGGGGCCTACAATGAGCAGTTCTTC. Translation gives CASSLVGGAYNEQFF. The gene calls are TRBV11-2 and TRBJ2-1, with TRBD2 matching 8 bases. This CDR3 contains 15 residues. Looked up from germline, CDR1 is SGHAT and CDR2 is FQNNGV. Germline trimming cut 1 base from V and 2 bases from J; bases unmatched to any gene: 1.

This clone appeared a single time. The chain carries TRBV7-9 and TRBJ2-1; 8 bases are a match to TRBD1. V dropped 5 bases and J dropped 8; count of bases not matched to a gene: 5. CDR3 length: 13 residues. Germline-derived CDR1 and CDR2 are SEHNR and FQNEAQ (reference sequence). The DNA of the CDR3 is TGTGCCAGCAGCGGACAGGGAGGACATGAGCAGTTCTTC. Protein: CASSGQGGHEQFF. The full variable domain, in which reference TRBV7-9 and TRBJ2-1 provide the parts outside the CDR3, is DTGVSQNPRHKITKRGQNVTFRCDPISEHNRLYWYRQTLGQGPEFLTYFQNEAQLEKSRLLSDRFSAERPKGSFSTLEIQRTEQGDSAMYLCASSGQGGHEQFFGPGTRLTVL.

The gene calls are TRBV5-1 and TRBJ2-1; the D gene is possibly TRBD2 (5 bases). V was cut by 1 base and J by 3 bases, with 20 bases left in between. Germline CDR1 is SGHRS and CDR2 is YFSETQ. The CDR3 consists of 18 residues. In DNA, the CDR3 is TGCGCCAGCAGCTTGCCGGGATCGCGCCGAGACCTCTACAATGAGCAGTTCTTC. As protein: CASSLPGSRRDLYNEQFF.

The chain employs TRBV27 and TRBJ2-5; TRBD1 might be the D (7 bases). This CDR3 has 12 amino acids. Per germline, CDR1 MNHEY and CDR2 SMNVEV (reference sequence). CDR3 sequence (DNA): TGTGCGACGGGGGCAGGGGGAGAGACCCAGTACTTC. It yields the protein CATGAGGETQYF.

The chain uses TRBV9 and TRBJ2-3, with 9 bases aligning to TRBD2. The CDR3 spans 16 residues. The ends lost 0 bases at V and 4 bases at J; junction bases unmatched: 6. In germline, CDR1 is SGDLS, CDR2 YYNGEE. Written as DNA, the CDR3 is TGTGCCAGCAGCGTAGTGCCTAGCGGGGTGGCAGATACGCAGTATTTT. This sequence encodes CASSVVPSGVADTQYF. Looking up the rest from reference TRBV9 and TRBJ2-3 gives the full variable domain: DSGVTQTPKHLITATGQRVTLRCSPRSGDLSVYWYQQSLDQGLQFLIQYYNGEERAKGNILERFSAQQFPDLHSELNLSSLELGDSALYFCASSVVPSGVADTQYFGPGTRLTVL.

This chain links TRBV6-5 with TRBJ1-1, with D uncertain. The germline V and J ends were trimmed by 6 bases and 1 base, with 15 bases remaining between them. CDR3 length equals 15 residues. Germline-derived CDR1 and CDR2 are MNHEY and SVGAGI. The CDR3 sequence: CASRSKQEGNTEAFF. DNA of the CDR3: TGTGCCAGCAGAAGCAAGCAGGAGGGGAACACTGAAGCTTTCTTT.

The chain is built from TRBV6-1 and TRBJ2-5; maybe TRBD1 (6 bases). The germline V gene has CDR1 MNHNS and CDR2 SASEGT. V was trimmed by 4 bases and J by 4 bases, leaving 13 bases between them. CDR3 length: 14 amino acids. Here the CDR3 DNA reads TGTGCCAGCAGTGCTTCAGGGGCGGGAGAGACCCAGTACTTC. Amino acids: CASSASGAGETQYF.

This clone was observed a handful of times. This chain uses TRBV19 with TRBJ1-1, with a tentative D call TRBD1 (5 bases). This CDR3 has 13 amino acids. CDR1 and CDR2 (germline): LNHDA, SQIVND (reference sequence). V was shortened by 8 bases and J by 4 bases, with 14 bases between the two germline ends. This CDR3 reads CASAHGAGTEAFF. In nucleotides, the CDR3 is TGTGCCAGTGCCCACGGGGCTGGCACTGAAGCTTTCTTT.

The genes are TRBV5-6 and TRBJ2-7; maybe TRBD2 (5 bases). The CDR3 totals 12 residues. Looked up from germline, CDR1 is SGHDT and CDR2 is YYEEEE. V lost 0 bases and J 6 bases, leaving 7 bases between the germline ends. CDR3 bases: TGTGCCAGCAGCTTGGGAGGGCTCGAGCAGTACTTC. Protein product: CASSLGGLEQYF.